The 32 T cell receptor beta chains below were found in one sample sequenced in a study of T cells after yellow fever vaccination. TCRdb reprocessed the 5' RACE reads via MiXCR and lists one record per CDR3 protein. Of a few hundred thousand distinct CDR3 sequences in the sample, 6.9% are singletons; the top ten hold about 0.85%. Sequenced material: CD4+ T cells sorted from PBMCs, taken 15 days after the yellow fever booster vaccination. The origin of the receptors is a man aged 25-45 years who received the YFV17D yellow fever vaccine.

The table lists this clonotype with a few counts. This chain joins TRBV27 and TRBJ1-3; D is undetermined. Germline CDR1 MNHEY, CDR2 SMNVEV (reference sequence). The V and J ends lost 9 bases and 2 bases respectively, with 14 bases between them. This CDR3 has 14 residues. This CDR3 is CASRPRQAGNTIYF. Written as DNA, the CDR3 is TGTGCCAGTCGCCCAAGGCAGGCTGGAAACACCATATATTTT.

The genes are TRBV11-2 and TRBJ2-7; the match to TRBD2 covers 13 bases. Germline CDR1 SGHAT, CDR2 FQNNGV. Germline trimming cut 5 bases from V and 0 bases from J; bases unmatched to any gene: 7. CDR3 size: 17 residues. The CDR3 here is CASSPRLAGGSSYEQYF. CDR3 DNA sequence: TGTGCCAGCAGCCCGAGACTAGCGGGAGGAAGCTCCTACGAGCAGTACTTC.

This clonotype has only a few counts. The chain combines TRBV7-8 with TRBJ1-3, with D uncertain. CDR1 is SGHVS, CDR2 FQNEAQ, per germline. The CDR3 is made up of 16 amino acids. The ends were cut back, 5 bases at V and 1 base at J, with 15 bases in the middle. CDR3 DNA: TGTGCCAGCAGCCCACCAGTGGAATCGTCTGGAAACACCATATATTTT. This gives the protein CASSPPVESSGNTIYF.

Only a few counts were recorded for this clonotype. The chain has TRBV4-2 and TRBJ1-1; no firm D call. V was cut by 2 bases and J by 0 bases, with 13 bases left in between. Germline values: CDR1 LGHNA, CDR2 YNFKEQ. CDR3 length equals 16 residues. The CDR3 reads CASSQPANTLNTEAFF. CDR3 bases: TGTGCCAGCAGCCAACCGGCGAACACCCTGAACACTGAAGCTTTCTTT.

V is TRBV5-1 and J is TRBJ2-7; D call uncertain. This CDR3 has 14 amino acids. Trimming removed 3 bases from V and 1 base from J, with 11 bases in between. Germline values: CDR1 SGHRS, CDR2 YFSETQ. Here the CDR3 DNA reads TGCGCCAGCAGCTCCCATGGCCAATCCTACGAGCAGTACTTC. The encoded protein is CASSSHGQSYEQYF.

This chain links TRBV12-3 or TRBV12-4 with TRBJ2-1, with TRBD2 matching 8 bases. Germline trimming cut 6 bases from V and 9 bases from J; bases unmatched to any gene: 13. CDR3 size: 15 residues. CDR3 in amino acids: CASSPGLASSSEQFF. In DNA, the CDR3 is TGTGCCAGCAGCCCCGGACTAGCCTCCTCAAGTGAGCAGTTCTTC.

This clonotype occurred many times. The chain joins TRBV2 to TRBJ2-2; 8 bases line up with TRBD2. CDR1 and CDR2 from the germline V gene are SNHLY and FYNNEI. Trimming removed 5 bases from V and 1 base from J; junction bases left unmatched: 6. This CDR3 has 16 amino acids. The CDR3 nucleotides are TGTGCCAGCAGTATTACTAGCGGCCGGAACACCGGGGAGCTGTTTTTT. This translates into CASSITSGRNTGELFF.

The gene calls are TRBV10-3 and TRBJ2-7; perhaps TRBD2 as D (5 bases). V gave up 0 bases and J gave up 3 bases, with 9 bases separating them. Germline loops: CDR1 ENHRY, CDR2 SYGVKD. The length of the CDR3 is 14 residues. CDR3 region: CAISESTGSYEQYF. DNA for the CDR3: TGTGCCATCAGTGAGTCGACGGGAAGCTACGAGCAGTACTTC.

This clonotype was seen many times. The chain links TRBV7-9 to TRBJ2-3; the match to TRBD1 covers 7 bases. The germline gives CDR1 SEHNR, CDR2 FQNEAQ (reference sequence). With 5 bases clipped from V and 4 bases from J, the junction kept 6 bases outside the gene matches. The CDR3 has 14 amino acids. CDR3 region: CASSRDRWSDTQYF. In nucleotides, the CDR3 is TGTGCCAGCAGCCGGGACAGATGGTCAGATACGCAGTATTTT.

In this sample, this clonotype turned up a few times. The chain employs TRBV12-3 or TRBV12-4 and TRBJ2-6; weak D call: TRBD1 (7 bases). The V gene lost 6 bases and the J gene lost 11 bases, with 14 bases spanning the gap. This CDR3 contains 13 residues. The CDR3 DNA is TGTGCCAGCAGGGCGGGACAGAGAGACGTCCTGACTTTC. Amino acids: CASRAGQRDVLTF.

In this sample, this clonotype turned up many times. The chain has TRBV20-1 and TRBJ2-1; D possibly uses TRBD1 or TRBD2 (5 bases each). Germline assignment: CDR1 DFQATT and CDR2 SNEGSKA (reference sequence). This CDR3 is built from 11 residues. V gave up 6 bases and J gave up 8 bases, with 11 bases separating them. The CDR3, as DNA: TGCAGTGCGCAGATGGGGGATGAGCAGTTCTTC. Protein sequence: CSAQMGDEQFF.

V gene TRBV5-1 combines with J gene TRBJ2-5; TRBD1 aligns across 8 bases. With V trimmed by 3 bases and J by 1 base, 5 bases remained unmatched. Germline V gene lookup returns CDR1 SGHRS and CDR2 YFSETQ. The CDR3 is 15 amino acids. This CDR3 is CASSSGQGAQETQYF. Here the CDR3 DNA reads TGCGCCAGCAGCTCCGGACAGGGAGCCCAAGAGACCCAGTACTTC.

This clonotype was counted between two and nine times. CDR3 coding DNA: TGCGCCAGCAGTGCCCCAAATCAGCCCCAGCATTTT. Translated: CASSAPNQPQHF. The chain employs TRBV10-2 and TRBJ1-5; D gene ambiguous. There are 12 residues in the CDR3. Germline CDR1 reads WSHSY; CDR2 reads SAAADI. V lost 4 bases and J 4 bases, leaving 5 bases between the germline ends.

This clonotype showed up many times. The chain recombines TRBV11-2 with TRBJ2-7, with D possibly being TRBD2 (7 bases). Germline CDR1 reads SGHAT; CDR2 reads FQNNGV. The CDR3 length is 14 residues. V lost 3 bases to trimming and J lost 5 bases, with 14 bases between them. DNA for the CDR3: TGTGCCAGCAGCTTGGGTAGGGGGGGCAACGAGCAGTACTTC. Translating gives CASSLGRGGNEQYF.

This rearrangement joins TRBV30 to TRBJ2-2; D is possibly TRBD2 (5 bases). CDR3 length: 15 residues. The germline CDR1 and CDR2 sequences are GTSNPN and SVGIG (reference sequence). Between the trimmed V and J ends, which lost 2 bases and 0 bases, there was a span of 10 bases. The CDR3 coding sequence is TGTGCCTGGAGTTCCCGGGGTTCGAACACCGGGGAGCTGTTTTTT. Its protein product is CAWSSRGSNTGELFF.

A few counts support this clonotype. This sequence joins TRBV12-3 or TRBV12-4 and TRBJ1-2, with unresolved D. The V and J ends lost 5 bases and 4 bases respectively, with 11 bases between them. This CDR3 has 13 amino acids. CDR3 nucleotide sequence: TGTGCCAGCAGTAGGGCGGTAACCTATGGCTACACCTTC. Encoded protein: CASSRAVTYGYTF.

This clonotype was picked up a small number of times. J is TRBJ2-1 and V is TRBV5-3; TRBD1 or TRBD2 may be the D gene (5 bases each). TRBV5-3 is noted as an ORF with a role that remains uncertain. CDR3 length equals 14 residues. With 0 bases removed from V and 9 bases from J, the gap between germline ends came to 13 bases. The CDR3 region has the DNA TGTGCCAGAAGCTTGGCTGGGGGATCAGGTGAGCAGTTCTTC. Protein product: CARSLAGGSGEQFF.

This clonotype was detected many times. The chain joins TRBV7-2 to TRBJ2-1, with TRBD2 matching over 7 bases. Germline CDR1 SGHTA, CDR2 FQGNSA. The J segment lost 2 bases and the V segment lost 0 bases, leaving 4 bases of the junction unmatched. The length of the CDR3 is 16 residues. The CDR3 protein is CASSLAGGRTYNEQFF. The CDR3 DNA reads as TGTGCCAGCAGCTTAGCGGGAGGGAGAACCTACAATGAGCAGTTCTTC.

This clonotype has just a few counts. This chain's CDR3 is CASSPGTGAGIQYF. CDR3 coding DNA: TGTGCCAGCAGCCCCGGGACAGGGGCCGGCATTCAGTACTTC. The rearrangement links TRBV11-2 to TRBJ2-4, with 10 bases that match TRBD1. V shed 5 bases and J 9 bases; nucleotides not matched to a gene: 7. Germline assignment: CDR1 SGHAT and CDR2 FQNNGV. The length of the CDR3 is 14 residues.

This sequence joins TRBV6-5 and TRBJ1-5; D call uncertain. The CDR3 runs 15 residues. Trimming left V 3 bases short and J 3 bases short, with 12 bases between. The germline V gene has CDR1 MNHEY and CDR2 SVGAGI. CDR3 coding DNA: TGTGCCAGCAGTTATCACACTCGGGACAATCAGCCCCAGCATTTT. It encodes CASSYHTRDNQPQHF.

This clonotype has more than one count but fewer than ten. The V and J genes are TRBV19 and TRBJ2-2; D unresolved. Germline V gives CDR1 LNHDA, CDR2 SQIVND (reference sequence). With 5 bases removed from V and 6 bases from J, the gap between germline ends came to 13 bases. This CDR3 region has 14 residues. The CDR3 nucleotides read TGTGCCAGTAGTGTCCAGGCCGGGTCCGGGGAGCTGTTTTTT. This gives the protein CASSVQAGSGELFF.

This clonotype has more than one count but fewer than ten. V usage is TRBV6-1 and J usage is TRBJ2-1, with TRBD2 matching 7 bases. This CDR3 has 16 amino acids. Germline CDR1 and CDR2: MNHNS and SASEGT. V dropped 6 bases and J dropped 3; count of bases not matched to a gene: 11. The CDR3 loop is CASSLARGVLYNEQFF. The CDR3 nucleotides are TGTGCCAGCAGCCTAGCCCGGGGGGTGCTCTACAATGAGCAGTTCTTC.

In its sample, this clonotype was seen a few times. A much more abundant neighbour one base away suggests this may be a read error. The chain has TRBV28 and TRBJ2-7, with no clear D. Trimming took 3 bases from V and 3 from J, leaving 3 bases between them. Germline values: CDR1 MDHEN, CDR2 SYDVKM. This CDR3 has 11 amino acids. DNA for the CDR3: TGTGCCAGCAGTTTTTTCTACGAGCAGTACTTC. Encoded protein: CASSFFYEQYF.

This CDR3 is CAISGDFQETQYF. CDR3 sequence (DNA): TGTGCCATCAGTGGGGACTTCCAAGAGACCCAGTACTTC. V usage is TRBV10-3 and J usage is TRBJ2-5, with D possibly TRBD2 on 6 matching bases. Germline V gives CDR1 ENHRY, CDR2 SYGVKD. V dropped 4 bases and J dropped 1 base, with 7 bases sitting between them. The CDR3 has 13 residues.

In its sample, this clonotype was seen a few times. The chain links TRBV7-9 to TRBJ2-4; 8 nucleotides line up with TRBD1. The CDR3 loop spans 15 amino acids. Germline assignment: CDR1 SEHNR and CDR2 FQNEAQ (reference sequence). V gave up 4 bases and J gave up 7 bases; unmatched junction bases: 9. The CDR3 is CASSSSGQGFNIQYF. The CDR3 region has the DNA TGTGCCAGCAGCTCGAGCGGACAGGGTTTTAACATTCAGTACTTC.

V is TRBV12-3 or TRBV12-4 and J is TRBJ1-2, with TRBD1 matching over 7 bases. CDR3 length equals 14 residues. Trimming took 6 bases from V and 8 from J; bases not matched to a gene: 12. The CDR3 here is CASSSNVDRRGYTF. The CDR3 region has the DNA TGTGCCAGCAGCTCTAACGTGGACAGGAGGGGCTACACCTTC.

The sample holds a few counts of this clonotype. This rearrangement joins TRBV12-3 or TRBV12-4 to TRBJ1-6; weak D call: TRBD1 (6 bases). The CDR3 is 15 amino acids. Trimming pared 6 bases from V and 5 bases from J, leaving 14 bases between. CDR3 sequence reads: CASSHRAMDNSPLHF. The CDR3 DNA reads as TGTGCCAGCAGCCACAGGGCAATGGATAATTCACCCCTCCACTTT.

The gene calls are TRBV7-2 and TRBJ2-1; D gene ambiguous. CDR1 is SGHTA, CDR2 FQGNSA, per germline. The CDR3 spans 14 residues. With 1 base removed from V and 5 bases from J, the gap between germline ends came to 9 bases. For the CDR3, the DNA is TGTGCCAGCAGCTTAGACCGGGCCCACAATGAGCAGTTCTTC. It yields the protein CASSLDRAHNEQFF.

This clonotype was seen a handful of times. The chain employs TRBV10-3 and TRBJ2-7; a possible D gene is TRBD2 (5 bases). Germline lookup yields CDR1 ENHRY and CDR2 SYGVKD. The CDR3 consists of 15 residues. V lost 3 bases and J lost 1, with 13 bases in between. The CDR3: CAISDPGPGSYEQYF. The CDR3 nucleotides read TGTGCCATCAGTGATCCTGGCCCGGGGTCCTACGAGCAGTACTTC.

This clonotype was recorded a few times. The V gene is TRBV12-3 or TRBV12-4, the J gene TRBJ1-1, with a tentative D call TRBD1 (6 bases). The length of the CDR3 is 15 residues. The V gene lost 4 bases and the J gene lost 2 bases, with 14 bases spanning the gap. CDR3 DNA sequence: TGTGCCAGCAGTTCCCCGACAGGAGCAAACACTGAAGCTTTCTTT. This gives the protein CASSSPTGANTEAFF.

V and J are TRBV30 and TRBJ1-1, with D uncertain. From germline, CDR1 is GTSNPN and CDR2 SVGIG (reference sequence). The germline V and J ends were trimmed by 6 bases and 1 base, with 12 bases remaining between them. This CDR3 region has 13 residues. Here the CDR3 reads CACRHSANTEAFF. CDR3 in DNA: TGTGCCTGCCGACACTCGGCGAACACTGAAGCTTTCTTT.

This clonotype occurred many times. V gene TRBV2 combines with J gene TRBJ2-2, with TRBD1 matching over 7 bases. V dropped 4 bases and J dropped 9; count of bases not matched to a gene: 2. Germline V gene data show CDR1 as SNHLY and CDR2 as FYNNEI. The CDR3 length is 12 residues. In DNA, the CDR3 is TGTGCCAGCAGTGTACAGGGGTGGGAGCTGTTTTTT. This sequence encodes CASSVQGWELFF.